This T cell receptor (beta chain) was sequenced for a study of blood T cell repertoires in COVID-19. Looking at the study overall: Donors in the United States, Italy and Spain gave samples during acute or convalescent COVID-19.

The CDR3 is 14 residues long. Germline V lookup: CDR1 KGHSH, CDR2 LQKENI. The trim removed 5 bases at V and 5 bases at J, leaving 8 bases unmatched. Per the study methods: It was from reference gene primer amplification that nucleated cell counts were estimated. Some clones are missing from TCRdb's copy, which holds only in-frame ones; the method was immunoSEQ multiplex PCR. The V and J calls and clone size come from that table; D and trimming were worked out from the DNA. Of about 130,000 clones detected, around 90% appear once; the ten largest clones hold 3.5% to 5.5%. One Seattle source followed patients from active infection through their disease course. This clone was seen a single time.

V and J are TRBV18 and TRBJ1-1, with 7 nucleotides matching TRBD1. The sample consisted of peripheral blood. The TCR originated in a man aged 55 to 69 with COVID-19, enrolled during active disease. CDR3 bases: TGTGCCAGCTCATCCACTACAGGGGATACTGAAGCTTTCTTT. Residues: CASSSTTGDTEAFF.